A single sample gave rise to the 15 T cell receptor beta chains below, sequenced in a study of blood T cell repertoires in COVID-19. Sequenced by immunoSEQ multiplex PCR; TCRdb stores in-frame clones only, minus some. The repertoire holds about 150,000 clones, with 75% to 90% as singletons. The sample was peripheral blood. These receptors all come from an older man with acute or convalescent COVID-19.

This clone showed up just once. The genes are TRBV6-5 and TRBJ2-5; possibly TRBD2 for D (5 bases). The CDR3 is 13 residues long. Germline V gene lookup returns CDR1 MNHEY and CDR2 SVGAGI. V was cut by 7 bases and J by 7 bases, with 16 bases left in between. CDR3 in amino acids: CASMPTSEGTQYF. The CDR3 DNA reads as TGTGCCAGCATGCCTACATCTGAGGGGACCCAGTACTTC.

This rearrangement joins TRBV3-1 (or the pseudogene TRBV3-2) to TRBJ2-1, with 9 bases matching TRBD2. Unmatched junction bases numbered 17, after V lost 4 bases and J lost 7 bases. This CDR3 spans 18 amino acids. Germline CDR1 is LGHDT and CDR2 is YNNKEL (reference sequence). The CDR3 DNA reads TGTGCCAGCAGCCGTGCCGAGCCAGGGCTAGCGGGGACTAATGAGCAGTTCTTC. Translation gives CASSRAEPGLAGTNEQFF.

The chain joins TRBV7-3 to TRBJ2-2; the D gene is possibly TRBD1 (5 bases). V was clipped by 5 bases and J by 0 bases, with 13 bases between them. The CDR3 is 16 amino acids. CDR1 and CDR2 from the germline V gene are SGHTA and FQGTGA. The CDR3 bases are TGTGCCAGCAGCCCGCGACAGAGACCGAACACCGGGGAGCTGTTTTTT. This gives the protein CASSPRQRPNTGELFF.

CDR3 residues: CASSAGDTQYF. The CDR3 DNA sequence: TGTGCCAGCAGCGCCGGGGATACGCAGTATTTT. The rearrangement uses TRBV9 and TRBJ2-3; D call uncertain. The CDR3 has 11 amino acids. Germline-derived CDR1 and CDR2 are SGDLS and YYNGEE. V was shortened by 3 bases and J by 6 bases, with 5 bases between the two germline ends.

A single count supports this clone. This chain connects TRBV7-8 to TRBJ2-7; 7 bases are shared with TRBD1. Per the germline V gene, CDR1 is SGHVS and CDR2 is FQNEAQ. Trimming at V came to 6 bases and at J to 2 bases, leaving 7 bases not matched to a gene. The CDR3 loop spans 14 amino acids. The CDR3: CASRTDRKPYEQYF. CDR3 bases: TGTGCCAGCAGAACGGACAGGAAGCCCTACGAGCAGTACTTC.

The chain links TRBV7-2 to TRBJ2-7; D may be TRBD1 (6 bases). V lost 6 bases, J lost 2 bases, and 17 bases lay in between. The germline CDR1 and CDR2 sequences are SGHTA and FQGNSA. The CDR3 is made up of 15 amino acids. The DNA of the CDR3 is TGTGCCAGCAGGCAAGATACAGGGCACCCCTACGAGCAGTACTTC. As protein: CASRQDTGHPYEQYF.

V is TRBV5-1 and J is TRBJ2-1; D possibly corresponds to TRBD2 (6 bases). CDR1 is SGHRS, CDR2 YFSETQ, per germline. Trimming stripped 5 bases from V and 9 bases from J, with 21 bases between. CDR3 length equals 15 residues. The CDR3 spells CASRKEGTPESEQFF. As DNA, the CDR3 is TGCGCCAGCAGGAAGGAGGGAACTCCAGAGTCTGAGCAGTTCTTC.

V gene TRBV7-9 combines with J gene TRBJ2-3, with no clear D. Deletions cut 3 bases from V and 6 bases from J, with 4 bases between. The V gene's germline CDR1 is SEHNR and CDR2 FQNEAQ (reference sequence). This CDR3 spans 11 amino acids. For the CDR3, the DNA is TGTGCCAGCAGCTTGGCTGATACGCAGTATTTT. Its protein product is CASSLADTQYF.

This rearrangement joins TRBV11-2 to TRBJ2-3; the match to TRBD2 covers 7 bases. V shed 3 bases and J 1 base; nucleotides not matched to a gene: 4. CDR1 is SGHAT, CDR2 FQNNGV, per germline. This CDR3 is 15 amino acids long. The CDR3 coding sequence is TGTGCCAGCAGCTTTTGGGGGAGGGGCACAGATACGCAGTATTTT. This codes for CASSFWGRGTDTQYF.

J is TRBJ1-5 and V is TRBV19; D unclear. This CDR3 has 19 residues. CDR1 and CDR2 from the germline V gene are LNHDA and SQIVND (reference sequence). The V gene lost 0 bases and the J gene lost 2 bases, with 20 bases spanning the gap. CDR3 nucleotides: TGTGCCAGTAGTATAGATCTATCGGCAGCTTGGGCAGGCAATCAGCCCCAGCATTTT. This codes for CASSIDLSAAWAGNQPQHF.

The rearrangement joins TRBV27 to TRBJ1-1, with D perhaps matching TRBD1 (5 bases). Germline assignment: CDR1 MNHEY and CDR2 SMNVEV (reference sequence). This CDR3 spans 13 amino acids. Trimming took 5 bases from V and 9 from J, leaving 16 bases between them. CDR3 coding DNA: TGTGCCAGCAGTCCAGCAGGATCAGGGAAAGCTTTCTTT. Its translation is CASSPAGSGKAFF.

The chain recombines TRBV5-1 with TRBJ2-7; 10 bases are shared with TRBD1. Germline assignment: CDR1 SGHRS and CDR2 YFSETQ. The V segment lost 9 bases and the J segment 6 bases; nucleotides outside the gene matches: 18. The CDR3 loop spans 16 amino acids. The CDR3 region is CATNRRDRGMHAEQYF. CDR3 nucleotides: TGCGCCACCAACCGCCGGGACAGGGGTATGCACGCCGAGCAGTACTTC.

The CDR3 is CASSPLETSTDTQYF. The CDR3 DNA reads TGTGCCAGCAGCCCCCTGGAGACTAGCACAGATACGCAGTATTTT. This chain connects TRBV4-2 to TRBJ2-3; D ambiguous. Germline assignment: CDR1 LGHNA and CDR2 YNFKEQ. Trimming took off 4 bases at V and 0 bases at J, with 11 bases between the two ends. CDR3 length equals 15 residues.

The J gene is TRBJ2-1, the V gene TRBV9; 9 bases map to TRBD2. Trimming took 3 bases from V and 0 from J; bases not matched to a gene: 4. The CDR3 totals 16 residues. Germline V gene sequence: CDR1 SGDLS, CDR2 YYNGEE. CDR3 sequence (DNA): TGTGCCAGCAGCGGAGGGCGGGAGGGCTCCTACAATGAGCAGTTCTTC. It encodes CASSGGREGSYNEQFF.

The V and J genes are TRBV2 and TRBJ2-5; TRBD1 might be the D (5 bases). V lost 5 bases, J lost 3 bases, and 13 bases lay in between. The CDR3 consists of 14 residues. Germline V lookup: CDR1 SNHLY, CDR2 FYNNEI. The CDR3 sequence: CASSKGPDKETQYF. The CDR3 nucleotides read TGTGCCAGCAGTAAAGGGCCGGACAAAGAGACCCAGTACTTC.